This T cell receptor beta chain was recovered during a study of blood T cell repertoires in COVID-19. Across the study: Donors of Cohort 3 who recovered were those that had two negative PCRs, clearance, or symptom resolution. Nucleic acid was either cDNA or gDNA, and it came from T cells, B-cell-depleted T cells, or PBMCs.

The age range of participants was about 18 to 100 years, with residence in about 25 US areas. V shed 2 bases and J shed 0 bases, with 11 bases lying between them. The CDR3 is made up of 15 amino acids. The germline CDR1 and CDR2 sequences are SGHKS and YYEKEE (reference sequence). This clone was observed a single time. Produced via immunoSEQ multiplex PCR; TCRdb's table is partial and in-frame only. In the table there are approximately 240,000 clones, 70% to 90% of which are singletons. The material sequenced was PBMCs or T cells enriched from blood (not recorded which). The chain combines TRBV5-5 with TRBJ1-1, with a tentative D call TRBD1 (6 bases). The source is a woman in her fifties or sixties in a cohort exposed to, infected with or recovered from COVID-19 (not recorded which). CDR3 sequence reads: CASSFNDRMNTEAFF. The CDR3 DNA reads as TGTGCCAGCAGCTTTAATGACAGGATGAACACTGAAGCTTTCTTT.